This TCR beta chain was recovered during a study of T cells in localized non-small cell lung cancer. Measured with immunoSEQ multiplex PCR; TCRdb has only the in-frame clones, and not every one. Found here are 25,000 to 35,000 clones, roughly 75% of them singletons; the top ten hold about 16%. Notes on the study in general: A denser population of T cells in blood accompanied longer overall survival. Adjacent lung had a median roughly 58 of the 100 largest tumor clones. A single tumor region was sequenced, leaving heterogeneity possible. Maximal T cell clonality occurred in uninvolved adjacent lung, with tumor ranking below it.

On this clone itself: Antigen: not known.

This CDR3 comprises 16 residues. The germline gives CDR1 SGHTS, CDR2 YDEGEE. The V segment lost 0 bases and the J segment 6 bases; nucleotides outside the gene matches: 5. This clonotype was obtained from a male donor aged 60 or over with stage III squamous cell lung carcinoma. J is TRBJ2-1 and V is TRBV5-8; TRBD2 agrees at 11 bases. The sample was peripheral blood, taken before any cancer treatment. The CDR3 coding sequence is TGTGCCAGCAGCTTGGGGCTAGCGGGAGGTACCAATGAGCAGTTCTTC. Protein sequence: CASSLGLAGGTNEQFF. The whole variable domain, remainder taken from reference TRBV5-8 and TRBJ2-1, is EAGVTQSPTHLIKTRGQQATLRCSPISGHTSVYWYQQALGLGLQFLLWYDEGEERNRGNFPPRFSGRQFPNYSSELNVNALELEDSALYLCASSLGLAGGTNEQFFGPGTRLTVL.